A single TCR beta chain is shown here with its context. The antigen it recognizes is unknown. Within one base of it there is no much larger clone, and no base qualities were kept. This entry comes from a study of cytomegalovirus exposure and HLA in healthy donors (dated by TCRdb to between 2016 and 2019). At the level of the whole study: An earlier analysis of 587 of the donors reported 250 to 350 Gb of sequence data and approximately 110 million unique TCR beta sequences from about 179 million T cells. The later analysis used no new phenotypic data to find candidate immune exposures, relying instead on TCR beta sequences and their occurrence across donors. A later analysis re-examined previously published TCR beta repertoires from roughly 650 donors and added high-resolution HLA genotyping to investigate patterns of TCR occurrence. Among around 400 genotyped donors of the cohort, an average of roughly 230,000 unique TCR beta nucleotide sequences was sequenced per donor, of which 15% to 20% were non-productive. Roughly five DR-DQ haplotypes were handled as single units for association and clustering because linkage in the cohort was strong. An early release that covered fewer than 750 HLA-typed donors contained about 300 gigabases of sequencing data and 75 million to 100 million unique TCR sequences. In addition to the first cohort of 650 to 750 subjects, a separate validation cohort of 120 different subjects was used. Of the roughly 430 genotyped donors, approximately 80% fell in the genetic ancestry cluster associated with self-reported Caucasian donors. High-throughput TCR immunosequencing, statistical association of individual TCRs with disease status, and machine learning were combined to predict cytomegalovirus infection status. Every discovery cohort repertoire had been produced on one sequencing platform. The number of donors typed differed by locus, with about 629-630 for A, B, C, DRB1 and DQB1, around 560 for DQA1, 600 to 610 for DPA1, and some 440 for DPB1. A later genetic analysis used genome-wide SNP genotypes for about three fifths of the 666 donors, treating that subset as a discovery cohort. An earlier analysis of several hundred of the donors applied high-throughput TCR beta sequencing to assess whether each TCR beta V gene segment acted as functional or pseudogenic. The study aimed to test whether cataloging public T cell receptors could reveal signatures of past pathogen exposure. Both class I and class II loci were covered by HLA typing, at four-digit resolution. Donor age, sex, ethnicity and CMV serostatus were compiled together with the repertoire data. The T cell repertoires of 666 subjects were profiled by immunosequencing and related to cytomegalovirus serostatus. General study outcomes and caveats: According to the authors, the approach could potentially be generalized to other disease states and immunological phenotypes. A further reported finding was that TCR beta sequences accurately predicted the HLA-A and HLA-B alleles for most subjects in the first cohort. An association between a missense DCLRE1C variant and V-gene and J-gene trimming of TCR beta chains was found in a later genetic analysis and replicated in an independent cohort. The study listed approximately 150 TCR beta chains as associated with cytomegalovirus. A cluster of highly shared sequence variants was judged likely to be a technical artifact of the sequencing pipeline. At a false discovery rate of 0.05, a later analysis linked fewer than 20,000 TCR beta sequences to specific HLA alleles. In this cohort, only TCR beta chains were sequenced, and detectable features were limited by the absence of alpha or paired-chain data. When HLA alleles, especially DR and DQ, strongly co-occurred, attributing TCR associations to individual alleles was difficult. In a later genetic analysis, fewer N-insertions in productive TCRs were reported among donors in an Asian-associated ancestry cluster than the roughly 640-donor mean. Three of the identified cytomegalovirus-associated TCR beta chains were confirmed in vitro to be specific for cytomegalovirus antigens. Because HLA typing was missing for some donors at each locus, association tests included only the typed subset. An earlier analysis of 587 of the donors showed that most TCR beta V segments appeared in productive rearrangements either about 90% or about 30% of the time, which broadly matched IMGT annotations. Because counts were too low, roughly 16 rarely observed V segments, including chromosome 9 orphons, were excluded from the earlier analysis of roughly 580 of the donors. Presence/absence analyses assumed roughly uniform sequencing depth across donors, an assumption that may not hold. For the cohort, immune exposure information was limited to CMV serostatus. Across donors, most TCR sequences were observed very rarely, whereas some public TCRs were present in many individuals. Linkage disequilibrium might explain the correlated functional status among segregating V segments, but an unknown experimental factor could not be ruled out. In a later analysis, HLA-associated TCR beta chains were found to be more clonally expanded and to have lower generation probabilities than equally common non-associated chains. A later analysis found that TCR association rates varied across HLA loci, with DRB1 alleles showing the most associated TCRs and HLA-C alleles the fewest. A later analysis reported that several top co-occurrence clusters appeared linked to parvovirus B19, influenza, CMV and Epstein-Barr virus. In both the original and validation cohorts, the classifier was reported to diagnose cytomegalovirus status with high specificity and sensitivity. Most CMV-associated TCR beta chains appeared to be HLA-restricted in a later analysis, and the HLA associations seemed to be driven largely by CMV exposure.

The cohort consisted of hundreds of healthy bone marrow donors. At the time of sampling, every cohort member was nominally healthy, though immune exposures that went unrecorded were likely present. The donor was CMV seronegative and was included in the group of a few hundred seronegative cohort members. Each donor provided a peripheral blood sample, and peripheral blood mononuclear cells were used for TCR beta sequencing. Genomic DNA was extracted from the blood cell samples with the Qiagen DNeasy Blood Extraction Kit. The library was generated by the immunoSEQ multiplex PCR assay. A mixture of 60 forward primers for TCR Vbeta segments and 13 reverse primers for TCR Jbeta segments was used in the multiplex PCR. The CDR3 region of rearranged TCR beta genes was amplified from genomic DNA by a multiplex PCR assay. The amplified TCR beta libraries were sequenced on the Illumina HiSeq System as 87-base-pair reads. Regarding the original processing steps: Across the roughly 640 repertoires, a later analysis counted roughly 77 million unique TCR beta chains, around 11 million of which were shared by at least two donors. A nearest-neighbor algorithm error-corrected the raw reads and collapsed the reads into unique sequences, merging closely related sequences to remove PCR and sequencing errors. CDR3 sequences were aligned to IMGT reference sequences to assign V, D and J gene segments. Each retained sequence needed at least a six-nucleotide match to both a V gene segment and a J gene segment. Rearrangements were called productive when the CDR3 lacked stop codons and stayed in frame with V and J; all others were non-productive. CDR3 was defined according to IMGT convention as the region running from the second conserved V-encoded cysteine to the conserved J-encoded phenylalanine. The earlier analysis of about 610 of the donors excluded any sequence lacking an unambiguous match to a single V gene segment. In an earlier analysis of 587 of the donors, a V segment was called functional when productive rearrangements were above 56.7%, and segregating when the standard deviation between donors exceeded 5%. To diagnose cytomegalovirus status from the catalog of TCR beta chain sequences, a statistical classification framework was built. In a later analysis, V and J genes were assigned by comparing TCR nucleotide sequences against IMGT/GENE-DB human TR gene sequences. In a later analysis, CDR3 sequences and most-parsimonious VDJ recombination scenarios were assigned using the TCRdist pipeline. A later analysis defined each TCR beta chain by its CDR3 amino acid sequence plus V-gene family, and excluded reads lacking a unique V-gene family. To address suspected cross-contamination and a sequencing artifact, a later analysis removed around 600 highly shared, low-generation-probability nucleotide sequences. In a later analysis, a clonal expansion index for each public chain was calculated from normalized within-repertoire ranks of inferred template counts. In a later analysis, generation probabilities were computed with a VDJ recombination model fitted to out-of-frame rearrangements, and the resulting probabilities were checked against IGoR. In a later analysis, TCR-TCR, TCR-HLA and TCR-CMV co-occurrence was scored with hypergeometric tests, and a repertoire-size bias correction was applied to TCR pairs. In a later analysis, false discovery rates were estimated by permuting HLA or CMV assignments 20 times. In a later analysis, co-occurring TCRs were grouped with DBSCAN, and TCRdist sequence similarity was added when clustering was performed within HLA-allele-positive subsets. Co-occurrence clustering excluded repertoires with fewer than 30,000 or more than 120,000 public chains, plus five with anomalous nucleotide sharing. TCRdb limited this immuneACCESS table to in-frame rearrangements with V and J called. A share of clones is missing; checked studies link under half to unresolved V genes, and the rest is unexplained. V, J and clone size were drawn from that table, and D and trimming were deduced from the DNA. For this sample there are around 140,000 clones; approximately 84% appear just once. The ten most abundant clones make up 1.9% of the sample.

The sequenced sample was PBMCs. The sequence was collected from a woman between 35 and 50 years old in good health and CMV-seronegative.

The sequenced DNA is TGTGCCATCAGATCCGGGACTGTGGGGCACAATGAGCAGTTCTTC. Its protein is CAIRSGTVGHNEQFF. The chain links TRBV10-3 with TRBJ2-1; the D gene is possibly TRBD2, with 6 bases matching. The germline V gene encodes CDR1 ENHRY and CDR2 SYGVKD. From its cysteine to its phenylalanine, the CDR3 spans 15 amino acids. The only DNA kept is the CDR3, 45 bases in frame from the first base. V drops 6 bases and J drops 5 bases, leaving 17 bases in between.